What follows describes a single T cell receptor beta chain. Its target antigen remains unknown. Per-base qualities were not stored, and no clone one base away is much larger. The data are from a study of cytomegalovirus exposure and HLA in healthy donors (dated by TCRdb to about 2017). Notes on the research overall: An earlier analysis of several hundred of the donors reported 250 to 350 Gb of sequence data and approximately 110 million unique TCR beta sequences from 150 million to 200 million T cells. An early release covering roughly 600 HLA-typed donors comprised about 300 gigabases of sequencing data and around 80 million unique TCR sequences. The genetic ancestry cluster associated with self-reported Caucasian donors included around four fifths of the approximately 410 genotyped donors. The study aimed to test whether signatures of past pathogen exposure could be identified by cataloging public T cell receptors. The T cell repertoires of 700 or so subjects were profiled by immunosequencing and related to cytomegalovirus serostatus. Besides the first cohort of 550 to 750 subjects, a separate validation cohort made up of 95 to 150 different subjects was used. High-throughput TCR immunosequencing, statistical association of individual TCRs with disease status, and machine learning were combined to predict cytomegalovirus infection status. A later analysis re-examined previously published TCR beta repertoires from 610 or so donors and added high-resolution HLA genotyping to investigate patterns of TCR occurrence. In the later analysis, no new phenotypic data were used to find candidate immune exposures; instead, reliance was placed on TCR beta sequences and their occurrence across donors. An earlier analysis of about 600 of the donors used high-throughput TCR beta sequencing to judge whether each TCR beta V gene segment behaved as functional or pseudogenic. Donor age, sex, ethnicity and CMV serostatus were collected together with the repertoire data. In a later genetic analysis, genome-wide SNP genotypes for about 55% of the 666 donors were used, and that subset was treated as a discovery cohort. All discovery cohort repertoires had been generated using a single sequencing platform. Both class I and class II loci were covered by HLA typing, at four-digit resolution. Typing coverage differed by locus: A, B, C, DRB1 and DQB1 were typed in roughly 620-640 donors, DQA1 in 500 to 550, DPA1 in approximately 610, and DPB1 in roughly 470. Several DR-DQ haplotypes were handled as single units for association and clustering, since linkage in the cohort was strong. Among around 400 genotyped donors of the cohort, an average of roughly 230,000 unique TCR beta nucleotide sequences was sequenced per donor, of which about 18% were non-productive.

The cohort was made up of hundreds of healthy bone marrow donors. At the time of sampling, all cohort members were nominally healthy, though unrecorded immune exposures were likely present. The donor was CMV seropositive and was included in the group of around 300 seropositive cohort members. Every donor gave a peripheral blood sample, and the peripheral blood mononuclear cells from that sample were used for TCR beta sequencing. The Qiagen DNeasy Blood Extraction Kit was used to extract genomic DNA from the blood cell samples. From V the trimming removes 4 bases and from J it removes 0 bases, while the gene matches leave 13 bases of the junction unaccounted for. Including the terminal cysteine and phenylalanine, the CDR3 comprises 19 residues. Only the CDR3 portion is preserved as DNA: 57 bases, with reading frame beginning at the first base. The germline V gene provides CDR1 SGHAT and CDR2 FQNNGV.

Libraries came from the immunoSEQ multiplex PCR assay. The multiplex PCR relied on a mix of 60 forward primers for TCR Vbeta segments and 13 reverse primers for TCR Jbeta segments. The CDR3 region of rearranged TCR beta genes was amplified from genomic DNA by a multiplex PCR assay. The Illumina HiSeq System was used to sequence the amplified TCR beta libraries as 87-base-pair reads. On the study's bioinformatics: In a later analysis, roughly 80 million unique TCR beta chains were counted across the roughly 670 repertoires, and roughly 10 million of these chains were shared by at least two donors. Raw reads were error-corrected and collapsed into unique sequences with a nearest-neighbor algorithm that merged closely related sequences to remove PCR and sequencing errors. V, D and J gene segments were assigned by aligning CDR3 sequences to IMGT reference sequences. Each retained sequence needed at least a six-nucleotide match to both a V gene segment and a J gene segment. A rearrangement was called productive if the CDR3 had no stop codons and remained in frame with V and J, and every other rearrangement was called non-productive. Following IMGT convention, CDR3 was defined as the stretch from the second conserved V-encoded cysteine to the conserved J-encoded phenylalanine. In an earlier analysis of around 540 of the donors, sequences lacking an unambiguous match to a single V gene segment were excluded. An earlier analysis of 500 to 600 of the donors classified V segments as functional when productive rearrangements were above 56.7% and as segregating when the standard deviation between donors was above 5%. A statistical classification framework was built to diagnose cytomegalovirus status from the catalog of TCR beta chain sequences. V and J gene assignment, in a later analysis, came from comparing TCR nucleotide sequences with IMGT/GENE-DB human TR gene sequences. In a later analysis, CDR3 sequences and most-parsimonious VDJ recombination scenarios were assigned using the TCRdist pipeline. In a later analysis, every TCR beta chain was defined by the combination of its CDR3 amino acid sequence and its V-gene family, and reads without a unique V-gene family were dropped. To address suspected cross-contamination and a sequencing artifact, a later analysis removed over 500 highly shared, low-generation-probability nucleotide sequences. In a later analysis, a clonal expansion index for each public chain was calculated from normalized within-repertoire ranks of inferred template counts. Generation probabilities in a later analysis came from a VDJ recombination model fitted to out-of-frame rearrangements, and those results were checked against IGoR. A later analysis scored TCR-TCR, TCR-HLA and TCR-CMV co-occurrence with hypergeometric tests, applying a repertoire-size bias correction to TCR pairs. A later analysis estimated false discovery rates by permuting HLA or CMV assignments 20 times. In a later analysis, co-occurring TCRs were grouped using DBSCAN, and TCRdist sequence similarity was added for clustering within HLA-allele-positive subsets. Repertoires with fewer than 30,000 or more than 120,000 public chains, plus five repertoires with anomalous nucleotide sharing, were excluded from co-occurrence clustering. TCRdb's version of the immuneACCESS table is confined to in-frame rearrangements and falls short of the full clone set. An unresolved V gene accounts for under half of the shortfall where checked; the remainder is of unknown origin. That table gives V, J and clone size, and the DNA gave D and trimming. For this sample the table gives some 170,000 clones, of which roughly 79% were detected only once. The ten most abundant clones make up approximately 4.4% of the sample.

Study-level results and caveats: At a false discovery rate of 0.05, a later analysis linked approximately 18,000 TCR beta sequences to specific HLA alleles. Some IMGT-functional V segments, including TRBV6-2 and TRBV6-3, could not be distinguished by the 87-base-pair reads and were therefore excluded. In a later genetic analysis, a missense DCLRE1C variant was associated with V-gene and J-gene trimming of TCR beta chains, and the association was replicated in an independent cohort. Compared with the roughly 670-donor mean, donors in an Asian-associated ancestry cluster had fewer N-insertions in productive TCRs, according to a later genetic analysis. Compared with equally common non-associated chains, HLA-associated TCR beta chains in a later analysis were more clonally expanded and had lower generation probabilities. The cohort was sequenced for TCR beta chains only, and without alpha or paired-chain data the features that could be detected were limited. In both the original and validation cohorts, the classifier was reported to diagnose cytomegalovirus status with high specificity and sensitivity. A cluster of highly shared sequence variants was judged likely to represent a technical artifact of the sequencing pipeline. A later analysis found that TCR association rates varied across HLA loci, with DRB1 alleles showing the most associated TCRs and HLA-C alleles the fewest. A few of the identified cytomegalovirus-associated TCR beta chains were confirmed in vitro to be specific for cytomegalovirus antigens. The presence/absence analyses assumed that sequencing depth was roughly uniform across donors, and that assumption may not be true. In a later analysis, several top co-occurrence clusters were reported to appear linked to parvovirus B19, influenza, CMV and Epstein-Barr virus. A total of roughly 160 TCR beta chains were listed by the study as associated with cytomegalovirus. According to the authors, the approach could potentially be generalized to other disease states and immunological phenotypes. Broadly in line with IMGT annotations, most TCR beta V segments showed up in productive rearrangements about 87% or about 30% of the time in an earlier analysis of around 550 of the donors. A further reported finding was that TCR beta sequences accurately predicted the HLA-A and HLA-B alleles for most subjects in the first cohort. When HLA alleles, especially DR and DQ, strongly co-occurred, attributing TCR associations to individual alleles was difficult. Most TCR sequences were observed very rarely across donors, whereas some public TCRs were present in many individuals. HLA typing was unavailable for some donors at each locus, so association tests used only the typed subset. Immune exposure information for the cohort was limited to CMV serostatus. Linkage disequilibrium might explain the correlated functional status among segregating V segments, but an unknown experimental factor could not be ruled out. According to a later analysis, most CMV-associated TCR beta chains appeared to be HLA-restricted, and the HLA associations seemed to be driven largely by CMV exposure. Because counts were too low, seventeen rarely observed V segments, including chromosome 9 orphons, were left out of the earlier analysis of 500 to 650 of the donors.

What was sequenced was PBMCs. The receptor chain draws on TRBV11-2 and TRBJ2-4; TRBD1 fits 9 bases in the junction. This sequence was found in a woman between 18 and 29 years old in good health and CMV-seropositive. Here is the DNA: TGTGCCAGCAGCTCTCCCCAGGACAGGGGACTATTAGCCAAAAACATTCAGTACTTC. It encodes CASSSPQDRGLLAKNIQYF.